This is a list of T cell receptor beta chains from one sample in a study of T cell responses to AZD1222 COVID-19 vaccine. Sequencing was performed with immunoSEQ multiplex PCR; in TCRdb, only in-frame clones are kept and a portion is missing. This sample carries roughly 100,000 clones, approximately 88% of them seen once, and the ten largest clones take 7% to 10%. The sequenced sample was peripheral blood, obtained on day 0 of AZD1222 vaccination. The receptor source for this set is an adult in good health. Each CDR3 is given with its conserved first and last residue. The D gene is left open where the match is weak. Only part of the rows carry a size: once, few, many, or a class if the clone is expanded.

D	J	size	V	DNA	CDR3
TRBD1	TRBJ1-3	-	TRBV7-2	TGTGCCAGCAGCCCTCCCCCAAACAGGGGCCCTGGAAACACCATATATTTT	CASSPPPNRGPGNTIYF
TRBD2	TRBJ2-2	-	TRBV11-2	TGTGCCAGCAGCTCCAAAGCGGGAGAACTGAACACCGGGGAGCTGTTTTTT	CASSSKAGELNTGELFF
-	TRBJ2-5	-	TRBV7-2	TGTGCCAGCGGGGGGGCGTATGAGACCCAGTACTTC	CASGGAYETQYF
TRBD1	TRBJ1-2	once	TRBV2	TGTGCCAGCGGGGGACAGCTAACTAACTATGGCTACACCTTC	CASGGQLTNYGYTF
-	TRBJ1-4	-	TRBV5-4	TGTGCCAGCAGCTTCCAGGGCCGGAGGGTGAATGAAAAACTGTTTTTT	CASSFQGRRVNEKLFF
-	TRBJ2-4	-	TRBV10-2	TGCGCCAGCAGTGAGAAGGGGAGCCTAGCCAAAAACATTCAGTACTTC	CASSEKGSLAKNIQYF
TRBD2	TRBJ2-7	-	TRBV27	TGTGCCAGCAGTGGGACTAGCGGTGCCTACGAGCAGTACTTC	CASSGTSGAYEQYF
TRBD1	TRBJ1-4	-	TRBV5-5	TGTGCCAGCACCCTCCGGGACAGGGGGCGCACGAATGAAAAACTGTTTTTT	CASTLRDRGRTNEKLFF
TRBD2	TRBJ2-5	-	TRBV7-9	TGTGCCAGCAGCTTAGGACTAGCGGCGTTCGAGGGGGAGACCCAGTACTTC	CASSLGLAAFEGETQYF
-	TRBJ2-2	-	TRBV7-8	TGTGCCAGCAGCCCCCACAGGGTAGCGGGCCCGAACACCGGGGAGCTGTTTTTT	CASSPHRVAGPNTGELFF
TRBD2	TRBJ2-7	-	TRBV14	TGTGCCAGCAGCCCTTTACGGACTAGCGGGCTAAGCTCCTACGAGCAGTACTTC	CASSPLRTSGLSSYEQYF
-	TRBJ1-1	few	TRBV6-5	TGTGCCAGCACTAGAGGAGGGCAGGGGCACACTGAAGCTTTCTTT	CASTRGGQGHTEAFF
-	TRBJ2-5	-	TRBV6-6	TGTGCCAGCAAAGACGCCGCGGAGACCCAGTACTTC	CASKDAAETQYF
-	TRBJ2-2	few	TRBV4-3	TGCGCCAGCAGCCAAGATTGGGCGTTTGGCACCGGGGAGCTGTTTTTT	CASSQDWAFGTGELFF
-	TRBJ1-5	-	TRBV6-1	TGTGCCAGCAGTGAGTACCAGGACACCCAGCCCCAGCATTTT	CASSEYQDTQPQHF
TRBD1	TRBJ2-1	-	TRBV18	TGTGCCAGCTCAGAGGACAGGGTTGCGTACAATGAGCAGTTCTTC	CASSEDRVAYNEQFF
-	TRBJ1-1	-	TRBV2	TGTGCCAGCAGCCTGACTTTGGGACAATCAGCTTTCTTT	CASSLTLGQSAFF
TRBD2	TRBJ2-3	once	TRBV9	TGTGCCAGCAGCGTAGGTCCCGGGACTAGCCCTGTGACAGATACGCAGTATTTT	CASSVGPGTSPVTDTQYF
TRBD1	TRBJ1-6	-	TRBV18	TGTGCCAGCTCACCGACAGGGGTGACCTATAATTCACCCCTCCACTTT	CASSPTGVTYNSPLHF
-	TRBJ1-6	-	TRBV27	TGTGCCAGCAGTTTAGCCGTTTTTAATTCACCCCTCCACTTT	CASSLAVFNSPLHF
-	TRBJ1-5	-	TRBV7-9	TGTGCCAGCAGCCCGGGGGGAGTAGCGAATAGCAATCAGCCCCAGCATTTT	CASSPGGVANSNQPQHF
-	TRBJ1-2	-	TRBV3-1/TRBV3-2	TGTGCCAGCAGCCACGTTAATGGCTACACCTTC	CASSHVNGYTF
-	TRBJ2-5	-	TRBV6-2/TRBV6-3	TGTGCCAGCAGTTACCCCGGGACACAACAAGAGACCCAGTACTTC	CASSYPGTQQETQYF
-	TRBJ2-1	-	TRBV23-1	TGCGCCAGCAGTCCTCCTCCTGACACACACAATGAGCAGTTCTTC	CASSPPPDTHNEQFF
TRBD2	TRBJ2-1	-	TRBV4-2	TGTGCCAGCAGCCAAGTGGGGCTAGCGGTGTACAATGAGCAGTTCTTC	CASSQVGLAVYNEQFF
TRBD2	TRBJ2-1	-	TRBV4-2	TGTGCCAGCAGTCAACTAGCGAGCTCCTACAATGAGCAGTTCTTC	CASSQLASSYNEQFF
TRBD2	TRBJ2-1	-	TRBV7-9	TGTGCCAGCAGCCAAACCGGGACTAGCTTGGGGCAGTTCTTC	CASSQTGTSLGQFF
TRBD1	TRBJ1-5	-	TRBV29-1	TGCAGCGTTCGACAGGGGCTCAATCAGCCCCAGCATTTT	CSVRQGLNQPQHF